Below, 8 T cell receptor beta chains from the same sample are listed, as sequenced in a study of blood T cell repertoires in COVID-19 (TCRdb year 2020). Receptor amplification or capture employed the immunoSEQ multiplex PCR assay. TCRdb limited this immuneACCESS table to in-frame rearrangements with V and J called. A share of clones is missing; checked studies link under half to unresolved V genes, and the rest is unexplained. The sample table records roughly 280,000 clones; approximately 87% of these occur just once. The top ten clonotypes cover 4.6% of the sample. The sequenced material came from peripheral blood. The receptors come from a man aged 55 to 70 who had recovered from COVID-19.

The count of this clone is one. The gene calls are TRBV5-6 and TRBJ1-4, with D perhaps matching TRBD1 (5 bases). The CDR3 is made up of 14 amino acids. Germline loops: CDR1 SGHDT, CDR2 YYEEEE. Trimming pared 1 base from V and 6 bases from J, leaving 10 bases between. The CDR3: CASSLRGLDEKLFF. The CDR3 nucleotides read TGTGCCAGCAGCTTGAGGGGACTTGATGAAAAACTGTTTTTT.

This chain uses TRBV29-1 with TRBJ2-4; D is uncertain. Germline V gives CDR1 SQVTM, CDR2 ANQGSEA. The V gene lost 7 bases and the J gene lost 0 bases, with 7 bases spanning the gap. The CDR3 has 12 amino acids. The CDR3: CSEELAKNIQYF. The CDR3 DNA is TGCAGCGAAGAGTTAGCCAAAAACATTCAGTACTTC.

The chain employs TRBV19 and TRBJ2-3, with 11 bases aligning to TRBD2. The CDR3 totals 17 residues. Trimming cost V 3 bases and J 3 bases; bases outside gene matches: 8. Germline V gene lookup returns CDR1 LNHDA and CDR2 SQIVND (reference sequence). CDR3 loop: CASSIRTSGGSTDTQYF. In nucleotides, the CDR3 is TGTGCCAGTAGTATCCGCACTAGCGGGGGTTCAACAGATACGCAGTATTTT.

CDR3 in amino acids: CASSTGLAGGPSAGELFF. The DNA of the CDR3 is TGTGCCAGCAGCACGGGACTAGCGGGAGGGCCATCTGCCGGGGAGCTGTTTTTT. The rearrangement links TRBV7-8 to TRBJ2-2; 16 positions match TRBD2. Germline CDR1 SGHVS, CDR2 FQNEAQ. This CDR3 contains 18 residues. The J segment lost 6 bases and the V segment lost 5 bases, leaving 9 bases of the junction unmatched.

This sequence joins TRBV3-1 (or the pseudogene TRBV3-2) and TRBJ2-3; TRBD1 matches at 11 bases. This CDR3 has 15 residues. J was trimmed by 7 bases and V by 3 bases; bases with no gene match: 6. Per germline, CDR1 LGHDT and CDR2 YNNKEL (reference sequence). Here the CDR3 reads CASSHPGQGVYTQYF. The CDR3 bases are TGTGCCAGCAGCCACCCGGGACAGGGGGTATATACGCAGTATTTT.

The chain combines TRBV19 with TRBJ2-3; 8 positions agree with TRBD1. V was clipped by 1 base and J by 4 bases; unmatched bases: 4. This CDR3 spans 15 amino acids. Germline V gives CDR1 LNHDA, CDR2 SQIVND (reference sequence). The CDR3 region is CASSIGGQAPDTQYF. In DNA, the CDR3 is TGTGCCAGTAGTATAGGGGGACAGGCTCCAGATACGCAGTATTTT.

The chain joins TRBV3-1 (or the pseudogene TRBV3-2) to TRBJ1-1; tentatively, D is TRBD1 (5 bases). The CDR3 is 16 amino acids. Germline V CDR1 and CDR2: LGHDT, YNNKEL (reference sequence). Trimming took off 0 bases at V and 1 base at J, with 12 bases between the two ends. The CDR3 DNA reads as TGTGCCAGCAGCCAAGACGTCGGCAGGGCGAACACTGAAGCTTTCTTT. Protein sequence: CASSQDVGRANTEAFF.

DNA of the CDR3: TGCGCCAGCAGCTCACAAGCGGGTTTAACCTACGAGCAGTACTTC. Its translation is CASSSQAGLTYEQYF. The rearrangement uses TRBV5-1 and TRBJ2-7, with D tentatively TRBD2 (6 bases). Germline values: CDR1 SGHRS, CDR2 YFSETQ. The germline V and J ends were trimmed by 3 bases and 2 bases, with 15 bases remaining between them. There are 15 residues in the CDR3.